This entry is about one T cell receptor beta chain. The table lists this clonotype with many counts. Its target antigen remains unknown. The input lacks base qualities; no much larger clone sits a single base away. The sequencer listed for this sample is Illumina HiSeq 2000. Multiplex PCR amplification was used to generate the TCR beta chain libraries. High-throughput sequencing was used to analyze the amplified TCR beta chain products. The public reads were reprocessed in TCRdb via fastp at Q25 and MiXCR, keeping in-frame beta chains. Rows merge per CDR3 protein into single entries with the most common DNA and genes. This sample lists about 13,000 distinct CDR3 sequences; 62% were detected once. The ten largest clonotypes hold less than 65% of the sample. Deletion took 8 bases off V and 1 base off J, with a span of 8 bases between the germline ends. The CDR3 sequence holds 12 residues, the cysteine and phenylalanine included. Just the 36-base CDR3 DNA is kept, in frame starting at base 1.

The data stem from a study of breast tumors, draining lymph nodes, adjacent tissues (dated by TCRdb to the mid-2010s). Study-wide context: The study compared TCR beta repertoires across tumor, adjacent nontumor tissue and axillary lymph nodes from breast cancer patients. The study was designed to assess the relationships and possible T-cell exchange between tumor, surrounding tissue and draining lymph node repertoires in human breast cancer. Study-wide conclusions, independent of this receptor: In luminal-like breast cancer, tumor and nontumor tissue repertoires resembled each other significantly more than in basal-like breast cancer. Tumor T-cell repertoires showed less diversity than lymph node repertoires and more diversity than nontumor tissue repertoires, and tumor T-cell repertoires showed preferential V and J gene usage. A scenario in which most tumor T cells derive from the lymph node and then expand within tumor tissue was judged to be consistent with the data. The study presented the conclusion that tumor T cells originate in lymph nodes as consistent with a hypothesis, not as something directly demonstrated.

Adjacent samples consisted of nontumor breast tissue surrounding the tumor. Material for sequencing was tumor-adjacent breast tissue. This sequence originates from a female donor with breast cancer. Some clones in this sample may be carry-over from other donors' samples. The receptor chain draws on TRBV12-3 or TRBV12-4 and TRBJ1-1, with TRBD1 as a weak D call on 5 bases. The DNA sequence is TGTGCCAGCGGGGGGGAGAACACTGAAGCTTTCTTT. Its coded protein is CASGGENTEAFF.